A selection of T cell receptor beta chains follows, all from one sample in a study of T-cell reconstitution after alpha-beta-depleted transplantation in children. Each CDR3 protein is one row after TCRdb ran MiXCR on the PCR reads. The sample has hundreds of thousands of distinct CDR3 sequences; around 11% are singletons. The sequencing here drew on PBMCs from the stem cell graft donor, taken from the stem cell graft. The receptor set was obtained from a human donor who donated a stem cell graft to a child with acute lymphoblastic leukemia. Each CDR3 is given without its conserved first and last residue.

V: TRBV7-7
CDR3: ASSLAGDTDTQY

V: TRBV27
CDR3: ASSSGDGSSYEQY

V: TRBV29-1
CDR3: SVRPGSTNEKLF

V: TRBV12-3/TRBV12-4
CDR3: ASSSARAGTGELF

V: TRBV6-4
CDR3: ASSERDSYYNEQF

V: TRBV7-2
CDR3: ASSYGPVGEQY

V: TRBV5-6
CDR3: ASKLGGGNEQY

V: TRBV7-3
CDR3: ASSLMVSGDTQY

V: TRBV6-2/TRBV6-3
CDR3: ASSKGGRQPQH

V: TRBV12-3/TRBV12-4
CDR3: ASTRRGGGSGELF

V: TRBV28
CDR3: ASSWTVGYEQY

V: TRBV28
CDR3: ASSRDGNYGYT

V: TRBV29-1
CDR3: SVRDEGTGKAF

V: TRBV7-6
CDR3: ASSQGPGLAALSGANVLT

V: TRBV6-1
CDR3: ASSPRGRDRNTEAF

V: TRBV1
CDR3: TSVGLAGTYEQY

V: TRBV27
CDR3: ASSPDRKNYGYT

V: TRBV20-1
CDR3: SASTRGAYEQY

V: TRBV12-3/TRBV12-4
CDR3: ASSFSQGAYEQY

V: TRBV7-2
CDR3: ASSLGIGTGELF

V: TRBV7-2
CDR3: ASSLLRDYTDTQY

V: TRBV20-1
CDR3: SASRTVADTQY

V: TRBV4-2
CDR3: ASSADRGYNEQF

V: TRBV5-1
CDR3: ASSATGTGANGLT

V: TRBV7-8
CDR3: ASSQATENQPQH

V: TRBV7-2
CDR3: ASSITTGGLGNQPQH

V: TRBV20-1
CDR3: SARVGGSSGSYNSPLH

V: TRBV24-1
CDR3: ATSDSLGLAGPLLDTQY

V: TRBV6-5
CDR3: ASSYEGQPNEKLF

V: TRBV3-1
CDR3: ASSLGGSGTNEHF

V: TRBV5-5
CDR3: ASSWTGDNEQF

V: TRBV9
CDR3: ASSVDRVANYGYT

V: TRBV29-1
CDR3: SVLLRSNRGNEQY